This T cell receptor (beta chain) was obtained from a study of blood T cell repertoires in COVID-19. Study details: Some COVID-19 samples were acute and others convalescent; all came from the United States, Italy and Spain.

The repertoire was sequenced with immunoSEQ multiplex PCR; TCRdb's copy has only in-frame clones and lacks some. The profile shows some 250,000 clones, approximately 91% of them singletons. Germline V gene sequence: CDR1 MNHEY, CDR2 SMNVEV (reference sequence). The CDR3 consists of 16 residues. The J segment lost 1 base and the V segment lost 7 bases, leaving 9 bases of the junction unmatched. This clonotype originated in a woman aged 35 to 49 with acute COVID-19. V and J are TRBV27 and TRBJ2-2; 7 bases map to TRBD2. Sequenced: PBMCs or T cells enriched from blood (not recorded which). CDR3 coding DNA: TGTGCCAGCACAAGGGAGGGGCAGGTGAACACCGGGGAGCTGTTTTTT. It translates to CASTREGQVNTGELFF.